This T cell receptor (beta chain) came from a study of blood T cell repertoires in COVID-19. Study background: T cells, B-cell-depleted T cells, or PBMCs supplied cDNA or gDNA.

Between the trimmed V and J ends, which lost 1 base and 2 bases, there was a span of 12 bases. The CDR3 length is 16 residues. Germline-derived CDR1 and CDR2 are MGHRA and YSYEKL. Repertoires were generated with immunoSEQ multiplex PCR, while TCRdb's copy carries only in-frame clones and drops some. This repertoire shows some 200,000 clones, around 85% found once; its top ten account for over 9.5%. This TCR derives from a woman aged 55-69 years with COVID-19, enrolled during active disease. Material for sequencing was peripheral blood. This chain joins TRBV4-1 and TRBJ1-5, with D unclear. CDR3 nucleotides: TGCGCCAGCAGCCAAGCGTGGCGCGGAGGCAATCAGCCCCAGCATTTT. It codes for CASSQAWRGGNQPQHF.